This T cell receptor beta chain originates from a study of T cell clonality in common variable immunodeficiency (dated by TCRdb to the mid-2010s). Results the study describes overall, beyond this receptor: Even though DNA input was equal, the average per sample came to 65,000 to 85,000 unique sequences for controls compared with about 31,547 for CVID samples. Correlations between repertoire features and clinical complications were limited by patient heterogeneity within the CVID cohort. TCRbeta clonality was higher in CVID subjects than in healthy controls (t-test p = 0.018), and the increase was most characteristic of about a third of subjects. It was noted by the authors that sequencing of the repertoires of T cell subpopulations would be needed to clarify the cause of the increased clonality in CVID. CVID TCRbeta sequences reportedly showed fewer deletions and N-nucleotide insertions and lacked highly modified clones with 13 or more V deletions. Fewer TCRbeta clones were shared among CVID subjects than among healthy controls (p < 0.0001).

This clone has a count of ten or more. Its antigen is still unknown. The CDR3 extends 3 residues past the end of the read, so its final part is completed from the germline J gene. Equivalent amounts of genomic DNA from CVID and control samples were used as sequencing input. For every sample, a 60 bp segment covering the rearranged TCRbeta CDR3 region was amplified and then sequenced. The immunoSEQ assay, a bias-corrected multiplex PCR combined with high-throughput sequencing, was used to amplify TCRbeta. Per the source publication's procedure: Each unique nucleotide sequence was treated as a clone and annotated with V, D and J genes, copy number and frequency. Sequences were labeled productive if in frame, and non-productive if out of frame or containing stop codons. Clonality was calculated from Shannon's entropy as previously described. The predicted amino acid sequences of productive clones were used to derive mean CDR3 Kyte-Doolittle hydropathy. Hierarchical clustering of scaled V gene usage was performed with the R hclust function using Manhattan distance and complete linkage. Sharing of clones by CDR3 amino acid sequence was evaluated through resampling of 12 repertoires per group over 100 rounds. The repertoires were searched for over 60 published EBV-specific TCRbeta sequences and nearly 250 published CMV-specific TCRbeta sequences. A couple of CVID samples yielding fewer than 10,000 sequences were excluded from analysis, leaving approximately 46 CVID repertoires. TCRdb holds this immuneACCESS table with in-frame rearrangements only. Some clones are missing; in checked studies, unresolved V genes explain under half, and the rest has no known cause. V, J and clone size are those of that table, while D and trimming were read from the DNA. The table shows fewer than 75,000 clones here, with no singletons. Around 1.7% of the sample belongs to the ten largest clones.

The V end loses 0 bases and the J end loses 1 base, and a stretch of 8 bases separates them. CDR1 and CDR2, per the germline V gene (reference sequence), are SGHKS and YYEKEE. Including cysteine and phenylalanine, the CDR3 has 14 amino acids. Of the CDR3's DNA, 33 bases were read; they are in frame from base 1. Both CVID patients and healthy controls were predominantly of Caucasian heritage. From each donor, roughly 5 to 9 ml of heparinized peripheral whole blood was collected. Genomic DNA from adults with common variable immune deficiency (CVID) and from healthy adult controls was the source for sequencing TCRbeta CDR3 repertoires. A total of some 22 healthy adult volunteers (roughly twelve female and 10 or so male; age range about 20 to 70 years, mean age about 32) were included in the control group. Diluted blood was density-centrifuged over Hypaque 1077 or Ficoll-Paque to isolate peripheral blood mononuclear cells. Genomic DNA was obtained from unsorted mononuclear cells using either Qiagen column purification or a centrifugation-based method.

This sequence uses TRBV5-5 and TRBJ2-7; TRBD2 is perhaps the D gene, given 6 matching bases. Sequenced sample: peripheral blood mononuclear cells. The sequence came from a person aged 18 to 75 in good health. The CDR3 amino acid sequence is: CASSLAGGSYEQYF. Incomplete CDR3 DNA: TGTGCCAGCAGCTTGGCCGGGGGTTCCTACGAG.